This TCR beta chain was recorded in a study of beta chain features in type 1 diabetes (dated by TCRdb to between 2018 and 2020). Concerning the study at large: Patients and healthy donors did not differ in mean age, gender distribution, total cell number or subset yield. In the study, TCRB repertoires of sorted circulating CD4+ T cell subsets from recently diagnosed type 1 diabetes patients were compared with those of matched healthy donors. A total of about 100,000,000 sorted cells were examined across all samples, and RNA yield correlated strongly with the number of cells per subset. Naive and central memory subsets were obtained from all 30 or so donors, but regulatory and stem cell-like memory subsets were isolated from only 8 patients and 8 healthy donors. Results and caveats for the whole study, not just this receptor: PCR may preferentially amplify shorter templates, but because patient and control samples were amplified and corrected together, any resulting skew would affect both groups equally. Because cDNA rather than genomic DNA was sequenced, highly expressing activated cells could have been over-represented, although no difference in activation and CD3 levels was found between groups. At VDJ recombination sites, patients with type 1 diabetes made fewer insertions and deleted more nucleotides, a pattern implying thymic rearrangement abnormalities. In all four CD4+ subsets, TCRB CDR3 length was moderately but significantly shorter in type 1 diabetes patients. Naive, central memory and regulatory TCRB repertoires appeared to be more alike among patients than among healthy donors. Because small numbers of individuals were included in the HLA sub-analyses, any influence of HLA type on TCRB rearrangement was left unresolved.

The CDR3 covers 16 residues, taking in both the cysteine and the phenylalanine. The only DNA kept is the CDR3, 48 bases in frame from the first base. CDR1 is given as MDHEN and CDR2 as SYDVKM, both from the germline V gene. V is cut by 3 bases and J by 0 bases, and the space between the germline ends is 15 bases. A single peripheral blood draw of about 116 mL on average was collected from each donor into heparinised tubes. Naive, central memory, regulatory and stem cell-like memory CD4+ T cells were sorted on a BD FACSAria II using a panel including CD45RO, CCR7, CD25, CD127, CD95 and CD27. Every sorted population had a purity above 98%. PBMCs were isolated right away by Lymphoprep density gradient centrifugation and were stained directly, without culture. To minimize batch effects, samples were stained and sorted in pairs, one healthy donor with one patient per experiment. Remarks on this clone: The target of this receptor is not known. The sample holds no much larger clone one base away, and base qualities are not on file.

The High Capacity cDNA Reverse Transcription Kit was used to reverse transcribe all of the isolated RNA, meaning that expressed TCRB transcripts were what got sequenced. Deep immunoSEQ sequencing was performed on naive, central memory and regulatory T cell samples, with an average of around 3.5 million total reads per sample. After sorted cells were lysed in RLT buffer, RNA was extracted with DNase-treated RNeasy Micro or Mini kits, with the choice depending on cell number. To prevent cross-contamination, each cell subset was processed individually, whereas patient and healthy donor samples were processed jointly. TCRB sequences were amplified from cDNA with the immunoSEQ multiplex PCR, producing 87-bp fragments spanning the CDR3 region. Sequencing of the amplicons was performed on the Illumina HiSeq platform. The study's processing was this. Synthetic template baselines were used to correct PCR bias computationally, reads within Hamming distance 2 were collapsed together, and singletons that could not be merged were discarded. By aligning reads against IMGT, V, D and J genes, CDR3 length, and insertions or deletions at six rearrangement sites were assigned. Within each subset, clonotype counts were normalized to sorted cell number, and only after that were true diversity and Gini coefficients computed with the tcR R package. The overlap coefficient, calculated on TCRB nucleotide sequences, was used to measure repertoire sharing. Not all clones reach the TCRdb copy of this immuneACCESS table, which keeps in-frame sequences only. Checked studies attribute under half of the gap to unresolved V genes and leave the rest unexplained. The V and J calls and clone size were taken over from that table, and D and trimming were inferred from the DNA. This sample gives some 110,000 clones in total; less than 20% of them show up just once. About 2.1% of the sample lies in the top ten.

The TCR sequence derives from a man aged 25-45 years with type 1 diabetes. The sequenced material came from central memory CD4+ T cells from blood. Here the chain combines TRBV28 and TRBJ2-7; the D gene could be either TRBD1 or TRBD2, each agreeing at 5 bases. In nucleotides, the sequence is TGTGCCAGCAGTTTGGCCGGGACCACGAGCTCCTACGAGCAGTACTTC. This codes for CASSLAGTTSSYEQYF. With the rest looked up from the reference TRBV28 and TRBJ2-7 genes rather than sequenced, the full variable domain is DVKVTQSSRYLVKRTGEKVFLECVQDMDHENMFWYRQDPGLGLRLIYFSYDVKMKEKGDIPEGYSVSREKKERFSLILESASTNQTSMYLCASSLAGTTSSYEQYFGPGTRLTVT.